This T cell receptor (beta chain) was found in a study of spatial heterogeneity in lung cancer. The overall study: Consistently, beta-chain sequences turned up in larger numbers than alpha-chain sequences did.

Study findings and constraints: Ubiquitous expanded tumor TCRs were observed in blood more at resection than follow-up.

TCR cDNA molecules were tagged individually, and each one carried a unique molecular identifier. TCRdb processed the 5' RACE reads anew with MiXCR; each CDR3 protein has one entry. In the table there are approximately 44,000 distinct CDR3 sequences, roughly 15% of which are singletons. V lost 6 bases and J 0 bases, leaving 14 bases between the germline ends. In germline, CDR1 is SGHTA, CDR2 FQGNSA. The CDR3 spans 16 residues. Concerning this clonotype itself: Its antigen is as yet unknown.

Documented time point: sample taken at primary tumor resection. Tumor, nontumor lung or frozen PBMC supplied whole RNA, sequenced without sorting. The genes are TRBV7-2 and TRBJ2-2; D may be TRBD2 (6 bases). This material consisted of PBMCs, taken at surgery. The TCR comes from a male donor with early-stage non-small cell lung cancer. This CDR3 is CASRPVAAANTGELFF. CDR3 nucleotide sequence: TGTGCCAGCAGACCTGTAGCGGCCGCGAACACCGGGGAGCTGTTTTTT.